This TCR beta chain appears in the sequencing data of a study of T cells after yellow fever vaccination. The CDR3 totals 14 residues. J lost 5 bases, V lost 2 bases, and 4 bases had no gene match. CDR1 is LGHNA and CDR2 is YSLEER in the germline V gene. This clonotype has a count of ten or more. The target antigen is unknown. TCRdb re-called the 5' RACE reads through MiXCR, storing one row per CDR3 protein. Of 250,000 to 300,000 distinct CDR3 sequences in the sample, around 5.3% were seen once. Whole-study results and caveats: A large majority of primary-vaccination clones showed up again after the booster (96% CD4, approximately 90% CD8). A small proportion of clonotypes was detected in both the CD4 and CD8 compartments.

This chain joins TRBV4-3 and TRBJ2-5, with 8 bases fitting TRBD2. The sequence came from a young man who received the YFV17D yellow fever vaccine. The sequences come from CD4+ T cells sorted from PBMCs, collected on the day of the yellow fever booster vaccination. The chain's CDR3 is CASSQQRGPETQYF. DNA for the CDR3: TGCGCCAGCAGCCAACAGCGGGGGCCTGAGACCCAGTACTTC.